This record looks at one T cell receptor (beta chain) sequence and its context. The antigen remains undetermined. This entry belongs to a study of CD8 T cells in ankylosing spondylitis. TCRdb re-analysed the 5' RACE reads in MiXCR, keeping a single row per CDR3 protein. The table records a few hundred thousand distinct CDR3 sequences, under 25% of them present only once. Regarding the study as a whole: Seemingly characteristic of ankylosing spondylitis blood was a TCR beta motif consisting of fewer than 10 highly homologous variants. Earlier studies detected some motif variants in reactive arthritis synovial fluid and blood. The authors found the disease-linked clones to be CD8+ and relatively rare in peripheral blood. According to the report, clones linked to the disease were significantly enriched in matched synovial fluid samples taken from ankylosing spondylitis patients.

This TCR came from a male donor with ankylosing spondylitis. Specimen: blood, either unsorted or a sorted T cell fraction (not recorded which).

CDR3 region: CASSPSSGRSHEQYF. The CDR3 DNA reads as TGTGCCAGCAGTCCCTCTAGCGGGAGGTCCCACGAGCAGTACTTC. The chain links TRBV12-3 or TRBV12-4 to TRBJ2-7, with 11 bases fitting TRBD2. The CDR3 has 15 residues. The V segment lost 5 bases and the J segment 5 bases; nucleotides outside the gene matches: 8.